This record concerns one TCR beta chain sequence. The record originates from a study of blood T cell repertoires in COVID-19. At the level of the study: Acute and convalescent COVID-19 samples came from the United States, Italy and Spain.

Germline-derived CDR1 and CDR2 are MNHEY and SVGEGT. V lost 1 base, J lost 2 bases, and 8 bases lay in between. The CDR3 runs 14 residues. Original methodology: Amplification from reference gene primers served as the basis for estimated nucleated cell counts. The table came from immunoSEQ multiplex PCR; TCRdb's copy has only in-frame clones and leaves some out. V, J and clone size reflect that table, while D and trimming were determined from the DNA. Of fewer than 200,000 clones detected, around 84% appear once; the ten largest clones hold 5% to 6%. The sequencing input was peripheral blood. This receptor was identified in a woman in her forties or fifties with COVID-19, enrolled during active disease. The V call is TRBV6-2 or TRBV6-3, the J call TRBJ2-5; D uncertain. DNA for the CDR3: TGTGCCAGCAGTTACTTCATTAGACAAGAGACCCAGTACTTC. It encodes CASSYFIRQETQYF.